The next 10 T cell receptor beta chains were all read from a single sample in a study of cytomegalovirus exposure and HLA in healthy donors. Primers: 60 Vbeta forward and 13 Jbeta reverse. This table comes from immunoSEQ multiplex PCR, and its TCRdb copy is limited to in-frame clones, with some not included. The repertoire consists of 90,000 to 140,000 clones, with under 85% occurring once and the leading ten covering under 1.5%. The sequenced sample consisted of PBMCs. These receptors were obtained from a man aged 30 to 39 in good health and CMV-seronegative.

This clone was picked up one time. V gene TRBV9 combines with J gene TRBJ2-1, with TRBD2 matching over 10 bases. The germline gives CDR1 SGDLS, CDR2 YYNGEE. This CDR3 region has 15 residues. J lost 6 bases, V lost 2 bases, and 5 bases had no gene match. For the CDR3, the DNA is TGTGCCAGCAGCGTTTCCGGGACTAGCGTCAATGAGCAGTTCTTC. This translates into CASSVSGTSVNEQFF.

CDR3 amino acids: CASSLEVQYF. CDR3 DNA: TGTGCCAGCAGTTTAGAGGTGCAGTACTTC. The chain employs TRBV28 and TRBJ2-7; D ambiguous. The CDR3 loop spans 10 amino acids. V lost 2 bases to trimming and J lost 9 bases, with 5 bases between them. The germline V gene has CDR1 MDHEN and CDR2 SYDVKM.

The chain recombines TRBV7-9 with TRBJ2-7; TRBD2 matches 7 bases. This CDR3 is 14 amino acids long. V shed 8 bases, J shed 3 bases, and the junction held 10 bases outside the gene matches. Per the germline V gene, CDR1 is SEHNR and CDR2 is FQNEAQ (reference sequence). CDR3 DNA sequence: TGTGCCAGCTCGGGGGGAAGCGGCCTCTACGAGCAGTACTTC. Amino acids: CASSGGSGLYEQYF.

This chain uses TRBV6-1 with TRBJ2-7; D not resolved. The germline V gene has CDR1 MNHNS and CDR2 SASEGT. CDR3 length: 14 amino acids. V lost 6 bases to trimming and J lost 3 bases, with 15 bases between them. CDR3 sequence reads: CASSLSEVVYEQYF. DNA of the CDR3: TGTGCCAGCAGCCTTTCTGAGGTGGTCTACGAGCAGTACTTC.

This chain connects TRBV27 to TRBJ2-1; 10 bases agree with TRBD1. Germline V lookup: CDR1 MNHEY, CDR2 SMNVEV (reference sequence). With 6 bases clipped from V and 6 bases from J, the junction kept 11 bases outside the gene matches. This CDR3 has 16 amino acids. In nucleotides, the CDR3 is TGTGCCAGCAGCCTCCCCGGGACAGGGGTGGCCAATGAGCAGTTCTTC. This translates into CASSLPGTGVANEQFF.

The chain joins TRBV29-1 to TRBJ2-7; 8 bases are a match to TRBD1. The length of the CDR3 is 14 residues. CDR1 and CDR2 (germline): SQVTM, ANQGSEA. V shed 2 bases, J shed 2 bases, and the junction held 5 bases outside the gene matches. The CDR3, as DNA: TGCAGCGTTGAACCGGGACAGGACGCCTACGAGCAGTACTTC. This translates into CSVEPGQDAYEQYF.

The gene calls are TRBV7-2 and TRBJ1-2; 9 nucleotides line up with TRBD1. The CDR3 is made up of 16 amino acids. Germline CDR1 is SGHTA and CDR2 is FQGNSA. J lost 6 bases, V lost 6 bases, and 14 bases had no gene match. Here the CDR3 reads CASRLTRDREVDGYTF. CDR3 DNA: TGTGCCAGCAGACTAACGCGGGACAGGGAAGTTGATGGCTACACCTTC. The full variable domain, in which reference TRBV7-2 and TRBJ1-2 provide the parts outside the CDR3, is GAGVSQSPSNKVTEKGKDVELRCDPISGHTALYWYRQSLGQGLEFLIYFQGNSAPDKSGLPSDRFSAERTGGSVSTLTIQRTQQEDSAVYLCASRLTRDREVDGYTFGSGTRLTVV.

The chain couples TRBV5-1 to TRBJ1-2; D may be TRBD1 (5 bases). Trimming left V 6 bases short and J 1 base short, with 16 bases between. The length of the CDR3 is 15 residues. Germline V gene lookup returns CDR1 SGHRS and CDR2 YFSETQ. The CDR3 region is CASTFLGGGNYGYTF. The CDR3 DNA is TGCGCCAGCACCTTTCTCGGGGGGGGTAACTATGGCTACACCTTC.

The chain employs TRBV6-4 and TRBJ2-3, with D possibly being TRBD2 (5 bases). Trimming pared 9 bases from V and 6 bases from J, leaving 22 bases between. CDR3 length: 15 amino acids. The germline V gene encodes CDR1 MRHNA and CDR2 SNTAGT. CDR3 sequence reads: CASQITRAPLDTQYF. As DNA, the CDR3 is TGTGCCAGTCAGATTACTAGGGCCCCGCTTGATACGCAGTATTTT.

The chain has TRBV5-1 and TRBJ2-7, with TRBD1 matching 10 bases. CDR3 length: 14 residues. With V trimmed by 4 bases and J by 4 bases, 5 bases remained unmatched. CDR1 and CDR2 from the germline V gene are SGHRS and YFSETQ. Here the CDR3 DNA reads TGCGCCAGCAGCCCTTGGGACAGGGGATACGAGCAGTACTTC. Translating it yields CASSPWDRGYEQYF.